Listed below are T cell receptor beta chains from one sample, sequenced in a study of neurological immune-mediated disorders. TCRdb passed the 5' RACE reads through MiXCR, listing each CDR3 protein once. The data contain about 45,000 distinct CDR3 sequences, about 13% of them seen just once; the ten biggest clones take up over 10%. Sample: PBMCs. The receptors originated from a man younger than 45 in good health. Each CDR3 is given with its conserved first and last residue. A D gene is named only where the DNA matches it firmly. Clone size appears in some rows only: once, few, many, or a class for an expanded clone.

d_call: -; v_call: TRBV5-6; clone_size: few; j_call: TRBJ2-3; cdr3_aa: CASSFSADTQYF; cdr3_nt: TGTGCCAGCAGCTTCAGCGCAGATACGCAGTATTTT
d_call: -; v_call: TRBV20-1; clone_size: many; j_call: TRBJ1-3; cdr3_aa: CSASREGSGNTIYF; cdr3_nt: TGCAGTGCTTCCAGGGAAGGCTCTGGAAACACCATATATTTT
d_call: TRBD1; v_call: TRBV18; clone_size: few; j_call: TRBJ1-4; cdr3_aa: CASSPRTGNEKLFF; cdr3_nt: TGTGCCAGCTCACCAAGGACAGGGAATGAAAAACTGTTTTTT
d_call: TRBD2; v_call: TRBV6-2/TRBV6-3; clone_size: many; j_call: TRBJ2-3; cdr3_aa: CASIKSPASGLTDTQYF; cdr3_nt: TGTGCCAGCATCAAGTCCCCGGCTAGCGGTCTCACAGATACGCAGTATTTT
d_call: TRBD2; v_call: TRBV9; clone_size: many; j_call: TRBJ2-3; cdr3_aa: CASSPLPGLDTRDTQYF; cdr3_nt: TGTGCCAGCAGCCCCCTCCCGGGACTAGACACACGTGATACGCAGTATTTT
d_call: -; v_call: TRBV12-3/TRBV12-4; clone_size: many; j_call: TRBJ2-2; cdr3_aa: CASSLQGGGTGELFF; cdr3_nt: TGTGCCAGCAGCTTGCAGGGAGGGGGCACCGGGGAGCTGTTTTTT
d_call: -; v_call: TRBV5-6; clone_size: many; j_call: TRBJ2-7; cdr3_aa: CASSNVPGDEQYF; cdr3_nt: TGTGCCAGCAGCAACGTTCCAGGGGACGAGCAGTACTTC
d_call: -; v_call: TRBV11-2; clone_size: few; j_call: TRBJ1-5; cdr3_aa: CASSLAETNQPQHF; cdr3_nt: TGTGCCAGCAGCTTGGCGGAGACCAATCAGCCCCAGCATTTT
d_call: -; v_call: TRBV12-3/TRBV12-4; clone_size: many; j_call: TRBJ2-7; cdr3_aa: CASSKNRVEQYF; cdr3_nt: TGTGCCAGCAGCAAAAACAGGGTCGAGCAGTACTTC
d_call: -; v_call: TRBV28; clone_size: -; j_call: TRBJ2-7; cdr3_aa: CASRTPGPVSYYQYF; cdr3_nt: TGTGCCAGCAGGACTCCGGGCCCCGTTTCCTACTACCAGTACTTC
d_call: -; v_call: TRBV28; clone_size: once; j_call: TRBJ2-7; cdr3_aa: CANSLVAYDEQYF; cdr3_nt: TGTGCCAACAGTTTGGTTGCATATGATGAGCAGTACTTC
d_call: TRBD2; v_call: TRBV5-1; clone_size: many; j_call: TRBJ2-7; cdr3_aa: CASSLGTSGTGLDF; cdr3_nt: TGCGCCAGCAGCTTGGGGACTAGCGGTACCGGTCTTGACTTC
d_call: -; v_call: TRBV3-1; clone_size: many; j_call: TRBJ1-2; cdr3_aa: CASSRGGGSPNYGYTF; cdr3_nt: TGTGCCAGCAGCCGTGGCGGGGGCAGTCCTAACTATGGCTACACCTTC
d_call: -; v_call: TRBV18; clone_size: many; j_call: TRBJ1-2; cdr3_aa: CASSVQEYGYTF; cdr3_nt: TGTGCCAGCTCGGTCCAGGAATATGGCTACACCTTC
d_call: TRBD1; v_call: TRBV5-1; clone_size: many; j_call: TRBJ2-2; cdr3_aa: CASSTGQATGELFF; cdr3_nt: TGCGCCAGCAGCACGGGACAGGCCACCGGGGAGCTGTTTTTT
d_call: TRBD2; v_call: TRBV5-1; clone_size: many; j_call: TRBJ2-3; cdr3_aa: CASSGGLGTSGASTDTQYF; cdr3_nt: TGCGCCAGCAGCGGGGGCCTAGGGACTAGCGGAGCTAGCACAGATACGCAGTATTTT
d_call: TRBD1; v_call: TRBV20-1; clone_size: many; j_call: TRBJ1-1; cdr3_aa: CSAPRQGRMNTEAFF; cdr3_nt: TGCAGTGCGCCCCGACAGGGGCGTATGAACACTGAAGCTTTCTTT
d_call: -; v_call: TRBV7-2; clone_size: many; j_call: TRBJ2-7; cdr3_aa: CASSFGTASYEQYF; cdr3_nt: TGTGCCAGCAGCTTCGGGACTGCCTCCTACGAGCAGTACTTC
d_call: -; v_call: TRBV28; clone_size: -; j_call: TRBJ2-1; cdr3_aa: CASSSEIPSSEPFF; cdr3_nt: TGTGCCAGCAGTTCAGAGATCCCGTCGAGTGAGCCGTTCTTC
d_call: TRBD1; v_call: TRBV12-3/TRBV12-4; clone_size: many; j_call: TRBJ1-1; cdr3_aa: CASSPGQVNTEAFF; cdr3_nt: TGTGCCAGCAGCCCTGGACAGGTGAACACTGAAGCTTTCTTT
d_call: TRBD1; v_call: TRBV20-1; clone_size: many; j_call: TRBJ1-2; cdr3_aa: CSARTGKGTVGYTF; cdr3_nt: TGCAGTGCCCGGACAGGAAAGGGCACGGTCGGCTACACCTTC
d_call: TRBD1; v_call: TRBV29-1; clone_size: many; j_call: TRBJ2-7; cdr3_aa: CSVEERDRPSYEQYF; cdr3_nt: TGCAGCGTTGAAGAGAGGGACAGGCCCTCCTACGAGCAGTACTTC
d_call: -; v_call: TRBV20-1; clone_size: many; j_call: TRBJ1-2; cdr3_aa: CSASWSLYGYTF; cdr3_nt: TGCAGTGCTAGTTGGAGTCTCTACGGCTACACCTTC
d_call: TRBD2; v_call: TRBV20-1; clone_size: many; j_call: TRBJ2-7; cdr3_aa: CSSLWGGARDEQYF; cdr3_nt: TGCAGCTCCCTGTGGGGGGGAGCGAGGGACGAGCAGTACTTC
d_call: -; v_call: TRBV5-1; clone_size: many; j_call: TRBJ2-3; cdr3_aa: CASSLFQAGTDTQYF; cdr3_nt: TGCGCCAGCAGCTTGTTCCAGGCCGGCACAGATACGCAGTATTTT
d_call: TRBD2; v_call: TRBV6-6; clone_size: many; j_call: TRBJ2-3; cdr3_aa: CASSLGLARLSDTQYF; cdr3_nt: TGTGCCAGCAGTCTGGGACTAGCGCGTTTATCAGATACGCAGTATTTT
d_call: -; v_call: TRBV7-3; clone_size: -; j_call: TRBJ2-1; cdr3_aa: CASSLTGSGLSYNEQFF; cdr3_nt: TGTGCCAGCAGCTTAACGGGGAGCGGCCTCTCCTACAATGAGCAGTTCTTC
d_call: TRBD1; v_call: TRBV5-1; clone_size: many; j_call: TRBJ2-5; cdr3_aa: CASSYPPAPGTGMRETQYF; cdr3_nt: TGCGCCAGCAGCTACCCCCCCGCCCCGGGGACAGGGATGCGAGAGACCCAGTACTTC
d_call: TRBD1; v_call: TRBV10-2; clone_size: -; j_call: TRBJ1-4; cdr3_aa: CASRADRGGEKLFF; cdr3_nt: TGCGCCAGCAGGGCGGACAGGGGAGGTGAAAAACTGTTTTTT
d_call: TRBD1; v_call: TRBV28; clone_size: many; j_call: TRBJ2-7; cdr3_aa: CASSDWDREYEQYF; cdr3_nt: TGTGCCAGCAGCGACTGGGACAGGGAGTACGAGCAGTACTTC
d_call: TRBD2; v_call: TRBV10-3; clone_size: many; j_call: TRBJ2-2; cdr3_aa: CAISGTSGIAGELFF; cdr3_nt: TGTGCCATCAGTGGGACTAGCGGGATTGCAGGGGAGCTGTTTTTT
d_call: -; v_call: TRBV14; clone_size: many; j_call: TRBJ2-1; cdr3_aa: CASSQDWLFGNEQFF; cdr3_nt: TGTGCCAGCAGCCAAGATTGGCTCTTCGGGAATGAGCAGTTCTTC
d_call: TRBD1; v_call: TRBV5-1; clone_size: many; j_call: TRBJ1-2; cdr3_aa: CASSSGTVRDGYTF; cdr3_nt: TGCGCCAGCAGCTCCGGGACAGTGAGGGATGGCTACACCTTC
d_call: TRBD2; v_call: TRBV5-1; clone_size: -; j_call: TRBJ2-2; cdr3_aa: CASSSWPEATSGSSGELFF; cdr3_nt: TGCGCCAGCAGCTCGTGGCCCGAAGCGACTAGCGGGAGCTCCGGGGAGCTGTTTTTT